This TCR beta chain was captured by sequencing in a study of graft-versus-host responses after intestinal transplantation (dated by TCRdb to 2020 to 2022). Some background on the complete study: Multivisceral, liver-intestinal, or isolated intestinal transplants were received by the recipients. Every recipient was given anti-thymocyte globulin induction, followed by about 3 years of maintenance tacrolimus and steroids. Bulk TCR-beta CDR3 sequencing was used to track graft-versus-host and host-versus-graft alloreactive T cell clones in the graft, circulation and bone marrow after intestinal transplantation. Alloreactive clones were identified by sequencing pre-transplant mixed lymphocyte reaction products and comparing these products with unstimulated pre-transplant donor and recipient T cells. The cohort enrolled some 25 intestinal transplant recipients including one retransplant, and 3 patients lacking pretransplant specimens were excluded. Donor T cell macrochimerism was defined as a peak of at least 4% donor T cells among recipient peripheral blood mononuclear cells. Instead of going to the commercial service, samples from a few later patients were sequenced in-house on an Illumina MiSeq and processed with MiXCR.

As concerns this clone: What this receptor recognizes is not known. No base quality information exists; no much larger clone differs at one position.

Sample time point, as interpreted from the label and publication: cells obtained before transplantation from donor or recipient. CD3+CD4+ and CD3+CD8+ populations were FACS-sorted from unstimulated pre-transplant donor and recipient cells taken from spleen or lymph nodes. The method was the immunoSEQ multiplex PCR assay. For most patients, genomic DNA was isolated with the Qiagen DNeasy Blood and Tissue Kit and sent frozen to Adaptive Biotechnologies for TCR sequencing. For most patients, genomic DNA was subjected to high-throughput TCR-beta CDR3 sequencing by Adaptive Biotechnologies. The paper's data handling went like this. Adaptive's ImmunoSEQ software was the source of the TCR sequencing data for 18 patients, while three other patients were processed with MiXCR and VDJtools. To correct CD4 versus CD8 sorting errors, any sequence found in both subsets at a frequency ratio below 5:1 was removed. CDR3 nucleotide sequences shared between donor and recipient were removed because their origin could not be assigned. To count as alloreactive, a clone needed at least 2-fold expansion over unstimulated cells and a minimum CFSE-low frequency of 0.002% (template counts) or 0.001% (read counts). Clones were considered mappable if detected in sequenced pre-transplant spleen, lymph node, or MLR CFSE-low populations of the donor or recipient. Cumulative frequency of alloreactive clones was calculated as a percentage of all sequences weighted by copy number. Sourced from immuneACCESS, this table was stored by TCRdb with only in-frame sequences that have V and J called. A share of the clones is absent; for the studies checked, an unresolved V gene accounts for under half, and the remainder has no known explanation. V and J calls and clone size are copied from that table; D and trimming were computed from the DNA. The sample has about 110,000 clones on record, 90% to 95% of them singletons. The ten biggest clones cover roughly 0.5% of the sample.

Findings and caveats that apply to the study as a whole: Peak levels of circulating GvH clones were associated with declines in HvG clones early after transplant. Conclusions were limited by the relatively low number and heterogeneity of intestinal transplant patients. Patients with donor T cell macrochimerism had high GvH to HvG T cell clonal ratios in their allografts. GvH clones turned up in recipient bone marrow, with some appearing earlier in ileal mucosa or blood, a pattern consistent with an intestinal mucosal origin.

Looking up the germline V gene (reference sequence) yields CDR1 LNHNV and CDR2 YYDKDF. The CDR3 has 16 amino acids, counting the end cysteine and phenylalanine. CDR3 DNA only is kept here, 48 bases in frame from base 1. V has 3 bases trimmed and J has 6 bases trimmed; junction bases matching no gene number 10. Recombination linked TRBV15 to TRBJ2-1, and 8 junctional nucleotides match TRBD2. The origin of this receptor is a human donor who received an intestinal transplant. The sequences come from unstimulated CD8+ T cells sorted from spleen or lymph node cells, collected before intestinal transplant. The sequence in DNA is TGTGCCACCAGCAGGTTTCAAGGACTAGCAAGCAATGAGCAGTTCTTC. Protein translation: CATSRFQGLASNEQFF.